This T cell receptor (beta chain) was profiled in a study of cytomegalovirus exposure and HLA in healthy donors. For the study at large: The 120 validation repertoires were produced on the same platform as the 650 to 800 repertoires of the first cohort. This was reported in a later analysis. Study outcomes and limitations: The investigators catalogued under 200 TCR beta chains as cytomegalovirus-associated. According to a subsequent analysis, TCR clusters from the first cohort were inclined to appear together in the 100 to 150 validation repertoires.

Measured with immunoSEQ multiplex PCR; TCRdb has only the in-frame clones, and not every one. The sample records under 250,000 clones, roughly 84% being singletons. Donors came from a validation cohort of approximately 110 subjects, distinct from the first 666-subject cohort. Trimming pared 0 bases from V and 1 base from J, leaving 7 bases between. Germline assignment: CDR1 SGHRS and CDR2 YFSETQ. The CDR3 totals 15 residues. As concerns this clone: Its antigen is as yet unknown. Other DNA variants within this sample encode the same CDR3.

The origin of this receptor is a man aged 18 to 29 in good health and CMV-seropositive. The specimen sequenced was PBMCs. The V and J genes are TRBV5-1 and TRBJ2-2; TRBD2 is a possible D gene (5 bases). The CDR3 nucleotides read TGCGCCAGCAGCTTGGTCGGGAAGAACACCGGGGAGCTGTTTTTT. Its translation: CASSLVGKNTGELFF.